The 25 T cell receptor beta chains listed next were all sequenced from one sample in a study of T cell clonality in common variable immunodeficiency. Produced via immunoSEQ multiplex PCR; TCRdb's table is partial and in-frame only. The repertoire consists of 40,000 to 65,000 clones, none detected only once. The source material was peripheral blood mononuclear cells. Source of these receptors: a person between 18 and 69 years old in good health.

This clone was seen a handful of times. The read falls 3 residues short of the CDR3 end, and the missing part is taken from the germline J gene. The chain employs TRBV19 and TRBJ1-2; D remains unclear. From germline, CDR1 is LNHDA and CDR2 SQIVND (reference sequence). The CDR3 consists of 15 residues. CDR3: CASSISLAGFGDYTF. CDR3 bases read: TGTGCCAGTAGTATTTCACTAGCGGGATTCGGTGAC.

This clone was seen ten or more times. CDR3 residues: CSVEEGGVSYNEQFF. CDR3 DNA (partial): TGCAGCGTTGAAGAAGGCGGTGTATCCTACAATGAG. This chain uses TRBV29-1 with TRBJ2-1, with D uncertain. The read terminates 3 residues before the CDR3 end, so the remaining end is supplied by the germline J gene. CDR3 length equals 15 residues. Germline assignment: CDR1 SQVTM and CDR2 ANQGSEA. V gave up 0 bases and J gave up 1 base, with 10 bases separating them.

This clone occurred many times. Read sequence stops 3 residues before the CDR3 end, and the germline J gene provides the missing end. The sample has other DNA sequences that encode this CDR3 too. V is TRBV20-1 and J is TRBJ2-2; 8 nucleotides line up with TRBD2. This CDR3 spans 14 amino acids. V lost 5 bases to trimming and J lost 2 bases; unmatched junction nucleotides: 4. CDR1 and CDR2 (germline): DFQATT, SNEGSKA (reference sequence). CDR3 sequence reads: CSAPTSGNTGELFF. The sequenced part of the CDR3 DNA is TGCAGTGCTCCCACTAGCGGTAACACCGGGGAG.

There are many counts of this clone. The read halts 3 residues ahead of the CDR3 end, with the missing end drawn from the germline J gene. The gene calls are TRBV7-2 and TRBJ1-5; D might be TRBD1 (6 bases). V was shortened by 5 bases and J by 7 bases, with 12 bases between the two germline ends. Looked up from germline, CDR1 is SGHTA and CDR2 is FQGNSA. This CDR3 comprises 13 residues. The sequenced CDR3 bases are TGTGCCAGCAGCCCAGAACAGGGACAGCCC. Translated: CASSPEQGQP. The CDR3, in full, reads CASSPEQGQPQHF.

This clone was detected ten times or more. The CDR3 region is CASSPWDRGQETQYF. The covered CDR3 bases are TGTGCCAGCTCACCCTGGGACAGGGGGCAGGAGACC. The rearrangement uses TRBV18 and TRBJ2-5; TRBD1 matches 12 bases. Read coverage stops 3 residues before the CDR3 terminus; the germline J gene supplies the remainder. Germline values: CDR1 KGHSH, CDR2 LQKENI. The ends lost 3 bases at V and 5 bases at J; junction bases unmatched: 4. The CDR3 totals 15 residues.

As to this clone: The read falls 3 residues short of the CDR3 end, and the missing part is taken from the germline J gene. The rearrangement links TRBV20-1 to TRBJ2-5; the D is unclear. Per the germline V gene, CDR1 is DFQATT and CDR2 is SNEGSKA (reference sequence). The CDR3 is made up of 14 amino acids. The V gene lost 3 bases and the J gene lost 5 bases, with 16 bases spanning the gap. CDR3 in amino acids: CSASSPGGLETQYF. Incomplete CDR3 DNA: TGCAGTGCTAGCTCCCCCGGCGGCCTGGAGACC.

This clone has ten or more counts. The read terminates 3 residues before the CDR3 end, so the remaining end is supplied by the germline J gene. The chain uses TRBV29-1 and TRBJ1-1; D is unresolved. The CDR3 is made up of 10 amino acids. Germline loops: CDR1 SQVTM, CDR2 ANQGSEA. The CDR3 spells CSVDELKAFF. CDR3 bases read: TGCAGCGTTGACGAGCTGAAA.

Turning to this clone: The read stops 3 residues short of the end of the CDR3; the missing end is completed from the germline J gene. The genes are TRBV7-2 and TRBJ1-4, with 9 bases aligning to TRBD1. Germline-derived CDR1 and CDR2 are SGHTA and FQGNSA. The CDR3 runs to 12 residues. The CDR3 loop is CASSPDRGGLFF. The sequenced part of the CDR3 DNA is TGTGCCAGCAGCCCGGACAGGGGAGGA.

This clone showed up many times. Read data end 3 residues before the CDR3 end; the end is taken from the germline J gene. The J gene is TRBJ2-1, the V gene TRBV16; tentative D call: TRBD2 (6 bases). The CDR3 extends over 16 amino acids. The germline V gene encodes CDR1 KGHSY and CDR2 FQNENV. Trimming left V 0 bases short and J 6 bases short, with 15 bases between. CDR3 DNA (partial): TGTGCCAGCAGCCAATCTGGGCTAGCGAGAGGCAATGAG. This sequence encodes CASSQSGLARGNE. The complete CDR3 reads CASSQSGLARGNEQFF.

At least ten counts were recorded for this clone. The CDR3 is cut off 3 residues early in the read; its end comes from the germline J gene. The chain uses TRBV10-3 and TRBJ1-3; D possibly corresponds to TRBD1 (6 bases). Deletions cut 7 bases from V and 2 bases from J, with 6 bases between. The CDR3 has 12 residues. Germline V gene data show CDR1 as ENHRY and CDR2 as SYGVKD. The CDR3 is CAITGAGNTIYF. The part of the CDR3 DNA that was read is TGTGCCATCACAGGGGCTGGAAACACC.

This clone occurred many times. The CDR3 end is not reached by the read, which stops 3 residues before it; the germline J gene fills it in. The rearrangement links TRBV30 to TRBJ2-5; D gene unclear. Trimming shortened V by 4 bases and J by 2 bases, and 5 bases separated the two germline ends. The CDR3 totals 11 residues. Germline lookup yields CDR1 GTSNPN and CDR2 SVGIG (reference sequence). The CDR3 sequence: CAWTGQETQYF. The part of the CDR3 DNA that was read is TGTGCCTGGACCGGTCAAGAGACC.

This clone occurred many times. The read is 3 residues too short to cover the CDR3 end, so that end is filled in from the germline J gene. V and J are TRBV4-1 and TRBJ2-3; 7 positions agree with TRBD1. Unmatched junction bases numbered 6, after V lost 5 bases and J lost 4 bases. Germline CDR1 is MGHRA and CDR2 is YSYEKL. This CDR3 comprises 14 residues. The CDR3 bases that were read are TGCGCCAGCAGCAGACAGGGTTGGGCAGATACG. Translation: CASSRQGWADT. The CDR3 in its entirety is CASSRQGWADTQYF.

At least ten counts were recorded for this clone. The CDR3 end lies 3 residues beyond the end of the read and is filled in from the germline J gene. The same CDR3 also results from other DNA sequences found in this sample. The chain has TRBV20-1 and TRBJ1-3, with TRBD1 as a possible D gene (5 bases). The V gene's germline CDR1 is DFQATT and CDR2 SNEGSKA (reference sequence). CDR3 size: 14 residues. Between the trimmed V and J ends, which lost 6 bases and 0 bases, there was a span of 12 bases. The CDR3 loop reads CSAIGASSGNTIYF. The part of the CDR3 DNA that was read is TGCAGTGCCATAGGGGCGAGCTCTGGAAACACC.

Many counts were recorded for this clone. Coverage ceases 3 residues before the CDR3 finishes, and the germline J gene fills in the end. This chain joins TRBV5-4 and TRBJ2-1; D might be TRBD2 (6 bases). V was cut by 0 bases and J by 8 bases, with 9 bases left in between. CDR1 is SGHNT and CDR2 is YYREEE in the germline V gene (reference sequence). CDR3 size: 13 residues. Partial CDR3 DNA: TGTGCCAGCAGCTTGGAGCCTAGCGATGAG. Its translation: CASSLEPSDE. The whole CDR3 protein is CASSLEPSDEQFF.

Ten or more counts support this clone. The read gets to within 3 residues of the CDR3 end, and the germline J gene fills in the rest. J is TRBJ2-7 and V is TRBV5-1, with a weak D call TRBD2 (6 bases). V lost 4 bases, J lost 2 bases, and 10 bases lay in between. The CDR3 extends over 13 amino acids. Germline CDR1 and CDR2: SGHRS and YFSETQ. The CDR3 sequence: CASSRDFPYEQYF. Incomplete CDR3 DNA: TGCGCCAGCAGCCGGGACTTTCCCTACGAG.

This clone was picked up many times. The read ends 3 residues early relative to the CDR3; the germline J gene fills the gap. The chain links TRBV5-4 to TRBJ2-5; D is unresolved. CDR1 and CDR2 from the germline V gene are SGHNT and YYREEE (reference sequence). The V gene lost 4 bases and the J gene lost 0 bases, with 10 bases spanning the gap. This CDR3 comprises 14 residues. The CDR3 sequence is CASSRSVNQETQYF. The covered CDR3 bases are TGTGCCAGCAGCCGCAGCGTTAACCAAGAGACC.

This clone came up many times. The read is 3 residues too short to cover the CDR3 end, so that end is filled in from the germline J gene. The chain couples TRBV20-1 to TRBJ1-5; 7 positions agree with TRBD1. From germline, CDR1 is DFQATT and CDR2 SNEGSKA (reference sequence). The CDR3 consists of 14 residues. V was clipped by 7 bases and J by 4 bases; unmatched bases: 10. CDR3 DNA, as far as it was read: TGCAGTGTCCCAGGGGGTCAGGGAAATCAGCCC. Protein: CSVPGGQGNQP. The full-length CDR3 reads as CSVPGGQGNQPQHF.

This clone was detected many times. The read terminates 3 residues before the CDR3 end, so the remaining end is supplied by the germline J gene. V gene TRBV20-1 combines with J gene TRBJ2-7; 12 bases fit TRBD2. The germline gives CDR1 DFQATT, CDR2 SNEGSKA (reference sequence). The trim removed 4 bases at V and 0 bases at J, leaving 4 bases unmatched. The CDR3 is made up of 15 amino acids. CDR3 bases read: TGCAGTGCTATCATGACTAGCGGGGGCTCCTACGAG. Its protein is CSAIMTSGGSYE. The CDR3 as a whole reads CSAIMTSGGSYEQYF.

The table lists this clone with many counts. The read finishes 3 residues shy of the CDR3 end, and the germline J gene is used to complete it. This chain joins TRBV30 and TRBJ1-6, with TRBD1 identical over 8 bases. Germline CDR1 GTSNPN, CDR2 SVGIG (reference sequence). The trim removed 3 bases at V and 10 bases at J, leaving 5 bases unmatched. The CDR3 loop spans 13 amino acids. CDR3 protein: CAWRQGVRSPLHF. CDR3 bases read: TGTGCCTGGAGACAGGGGGTCAGGTCACCC.

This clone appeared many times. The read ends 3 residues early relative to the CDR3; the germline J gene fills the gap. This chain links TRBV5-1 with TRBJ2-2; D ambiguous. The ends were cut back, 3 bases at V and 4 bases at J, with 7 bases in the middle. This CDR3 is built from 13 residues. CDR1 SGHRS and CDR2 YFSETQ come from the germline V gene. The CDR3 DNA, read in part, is TGCGCCAGCAGCTCAGAAGGCACCGGGGAG. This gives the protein CASSSEGTGE. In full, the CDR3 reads CASSSEGTGELFF.

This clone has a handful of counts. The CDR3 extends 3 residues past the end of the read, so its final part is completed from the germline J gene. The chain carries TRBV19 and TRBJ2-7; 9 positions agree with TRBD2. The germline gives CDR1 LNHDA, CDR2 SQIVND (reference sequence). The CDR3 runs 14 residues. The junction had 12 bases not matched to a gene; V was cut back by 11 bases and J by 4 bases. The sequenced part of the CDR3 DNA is TGTGCCTCCTTGGGCGGGGGGGGCTTGTACGAG. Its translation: CASLGGGGLYE. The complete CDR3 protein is CASLGGGGLYEQYF.

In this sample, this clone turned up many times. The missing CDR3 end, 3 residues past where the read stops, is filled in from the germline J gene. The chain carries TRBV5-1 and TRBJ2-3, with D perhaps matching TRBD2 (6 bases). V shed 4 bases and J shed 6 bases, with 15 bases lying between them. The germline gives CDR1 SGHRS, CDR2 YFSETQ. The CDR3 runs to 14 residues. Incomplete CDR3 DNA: TGCGCCAGCAGCGGAAAGACTAGTCCCGATACG. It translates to CASSGKTSPDT. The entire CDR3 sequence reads CASSGKTSPDTQYF.

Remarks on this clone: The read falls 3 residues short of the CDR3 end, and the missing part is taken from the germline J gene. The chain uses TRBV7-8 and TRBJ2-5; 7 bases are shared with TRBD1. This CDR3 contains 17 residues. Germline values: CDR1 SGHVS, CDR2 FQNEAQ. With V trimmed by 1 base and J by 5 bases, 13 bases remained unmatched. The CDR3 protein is CASSLELQGTPRETQYF. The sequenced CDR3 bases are TGTGCCAGCAGCTTAGAGCTACAGGGGACCCCAAGGGAGACC.

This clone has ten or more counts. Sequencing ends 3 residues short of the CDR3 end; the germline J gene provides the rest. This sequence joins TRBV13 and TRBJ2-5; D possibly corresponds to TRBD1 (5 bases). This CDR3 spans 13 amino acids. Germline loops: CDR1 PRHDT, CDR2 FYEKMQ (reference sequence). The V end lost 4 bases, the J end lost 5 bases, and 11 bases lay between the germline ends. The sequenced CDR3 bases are TGTGCCAGCAGCTCTCAGGGTTTGGAGACC. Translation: CASSSQGLET. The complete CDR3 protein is CASSSQGLETQYF.

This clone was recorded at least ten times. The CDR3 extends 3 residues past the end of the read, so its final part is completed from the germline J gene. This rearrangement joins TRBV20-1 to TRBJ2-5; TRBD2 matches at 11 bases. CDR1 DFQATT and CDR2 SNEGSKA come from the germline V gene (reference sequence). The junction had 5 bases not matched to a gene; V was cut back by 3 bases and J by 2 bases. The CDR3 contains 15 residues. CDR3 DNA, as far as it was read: TGCAGTGCTAGCGGGGGGACTAGCGGACAAGAGACC. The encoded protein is CSASGGTSGQET. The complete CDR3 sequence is CSASGGTSGQETQYF.